The T cell receptor beta chain under discussion was sequenced for a study of CD8+CD57+ T cells in acquired aplastic anemia. The germline gives CDR1 MNHEY, CDR2 SVGEGT. V gave up 7 bases and J gave up 0 bases, with 10 bases separating them. The CDR3 length is 15 residues. Patients sequenced had flow cytometry evidence of CD8+CD57+ cell expansion. Genomic DNA served as template for TCR beta VDJ and CDR3 profiling. TCRdb used MiXCR to reprocess the reads, holding one entry per CDR3 protein. The table shows about half a million distinct CDR3 sequences, with under 40% occurring only once. The source material was sorted CD4+, CD8+, or CD8+CD57+ T cells (not recorded which) from PBMCs. V is TRBV6-2 or TRBV6-3 and J is TRBJ2-6; D unresolved. This TCR derives from a human donor with aplastic anemia. The CDR3 loop is CASTKRFSGANVLTF. CDR3 sequence (DNA): TGTGCCAGCACCAAACGGTTCTCTGGGGCCAACGTCCTGACTTTC.